This T cell receptor beta chain came from a study of blood T cell repertoires in COVID-19. Study background: COVID-19 samples from acute and convalescent phases originated in the United States, Italy and Spain.

Patients of the Seattle cohort, enrolled during active infection, were followed longitudinally. Authors' data handling: Cell counts per sample came from amplifying reference gene primers. The method was immunoSEQ multiplex PCR; TCRdb's version includes in-frame clones alone and lacks a portion of them. The V and J calls and the clone size are those of that table, but D and trimming were determined from the DNA. Among 430,000 or so clones listed, around 90% were seen once. The sequencing sample was made of peripheral blood. The TCR originated in a man between 18 and 35 years old with COVID-19, enrolled during active disease.

The CDR3 is CASSLTGTAGNTIYF. The CDR3 coding sequence is TGTGCCAGCAGCTTAACCGGGACAGCTGGAAACACCATATATTTT. The chain is built from TRBV7-9 and TRBJ1-3; 7 bases align to TRBD1. Germline trimming cut 2 bases from V and 2 bases from J; bases unmatched to any gene: 3. In germline, CDR1 is SEHNR, CDR2 FQNEAQ (reference sequence). This CDR3 contains 15 residues.